This TCR beta chain was recorded in a study of identifying expanded T cells in peripheral blood. Whole-study results and caveats: About 1.2 clones differed between technical replicates, versus approximately 17 and 20 over time.

V lost 2 bases to trimming and J lost 8 bases; unmatched junction nucleotides: 7. This CDR3 contains 16 residues. Germline lookup yields CDR1 MNHEY and CDR2 SMNVEV (reference sequence). A word on this clone: What it recognizes is unknown.

No infections or other immune events were documented during collection. TCRdb's copy holds only in-frame clones and misses some; the assay was immunoSEQ multiplex PCR. The sample gives over 100,000 clones, 88% of which show up once; roughly 7.6% is in the top ten. This chain links TRBV27 with TRBJ2-1; 12 bases fit TRBD2. The source of this sequence is a person aged 18-69 years in good health. The sequencing input was blood. CDR3 region: CASSLRLAGGRYEQFF. The CDR3 DNA follows: TGTGCCAGCAGTTTACGGCTAGCGGGGGGGCGGTATGAGCAGTTCTTC.